The 20 T cell receptor beta chains below were found in one sample sequenced in a study of cytomegalovirus exposure and HLA in healthy donors (TCRdb year 2017). The library was produced with the immunoSEQ multiplex PCR assay. A mixture of 60 forward primers for TCR Vbeta segments and 13 reverse primers for TCR Jbeta segments was used in the multiplex PCR. TCRdb stores this immuneACCESS table with in-frame sequences only. Part of the clones is absent; in the studies checked, under half of the shortfall reflects unresolved V genes, and no reason is known for the rest. The sample table records 110,000 to 150,000 clones; almost 85% of these occur just once. 1.9% of the sample rests with the top ten. Sequenced material: PBMCs. The origin of the receptors is a woman aged 40 to 55 in good health and CMV-seronegative.

This clone was observed once. The V call is TRBV7-6, the J call TRBJ2-7; D uncertain. The V and J ends lost 4 bases and 0 bases respectively, with 28 bases between them. This CDR3 has 20 amino acids. CDR1 and CDR2 (germline): SGHVS, FNYEAQ. The CDR3 bases are TGTGCCAGCAGCTCAAGGCGTGGAACTATCGCGTACAATAGCTCCTACGAGCAGTACTTC. This codes for CASSSRRGTIAYNSSYEQYF.

Here the CDR3 reads CASSQVWFF. CDR3 in DNA: TGTGCCAGCTCACAGGTATGGTTCTTC. The chain has TRBV21-1 and TRBJ2-1; the D call of TRBD1 is as the table states it, not checked on the DNA. TRBV21-1 is reported as a pseudogene. This CDR3 region has 9 residues.

The sample holds one count of this clone. This chain uses TRBV4-2 with TRBJ1-1; unclear D gene. The CDR3 runs 13 residues. The germline V gene encodes CDR1 LGHNA and CDR2 YNFKEQ. V was pared by 1 base and J by 8 bases, with 11 bases between. The CDR3 sequence: CASSQVVEREAFF. The CDR3 coding sequence is TGTGCCAGCAGCCAAGTAGTTGAGAGGGAAGCTTTCTTT.

The chain has TRBV28 and TRBJ2-1; D remains unclear. Germline V CDR1 and CDR2: MDHEN, SYDVKM. V was cut by 2 bases and J by 2 bases, with 10 bases left in between. The CDR3 runs 15 residues. In DNA form, the CDR3 reads TGTGCCAGCAGTTTAACTATCGCCACCTACAATGAGCAGTTCTTC. Translating it yields CASSLTIATYNEQFF. The full variable domain, its missing parts supplied by reference TRBV28 and TRBJ2-1, is DVKVTQSSRYLVKRTGEKVFLECVQDMDHENMFWYRQDPGLGLRLIYFSYDVKMKEKGDIPEGYSVSREKKERFSLILESASTNQTSMYLCASSLTIATYNEQFFGPGTRLTVL.

The chain has TRBV2 and TRBJ2-3, with a tentative D call TRBD2 (6 bases). The CDR3 is 14 residues long. The germline V and J ends were trimmed by 6 bases and 0 bases, with 10 bases remaining between them. The germline V gene has CDR1 SNHLY and CDR2 FYNNEI. The CDR3 DNA reads as TGTGCCAGCAGGGGGGGTACTAGCACAGATACGCAGTATTTT. Translation gives CASRGGTSTDTQYF. Variable domain in full (rest from reference TRBV2 and TRBJ2-3): EPEVTQTPSHQVTQMGQEVILRCVPISNHLYFYWYRQILGQKVEFLVSFYNNEISEKSEIFDDQFSVERPDGSNFTLKIRSTKLEDSAMYFCASRGGTSTDTQYFGPGTRLTVL.

The chain couples TRBV28 to TRBJ1-1, with 8 bases identical to TRBD1. In germline, CDR1 is MDHEN, CDR2 SYDVKM. V lost 3 bases and J lost 1; bases outside the gene matches: 1. This CDR3 spans 14 amino acids. The CDR3 region is CASSFDRGNTEAFF. In nucleotides, the CDR3 is TGTGCCAGCAGTTTCGACAGGGGGAACACTGAAGCTTTCTTT.

This CDR3 is CASSQDQRDSPLHF. Here the CDR3 DNA reads TGCGCCAGCAGCCAAGATCAGCGGGATTCACCCCTCCACTTT. The chain joins TRBV4-3 to TRBJ1-6; no clear D gene. There are 14 residues in the CDR3. The germline CDR1 and CDR2 sequences are LGHNA and YSLEER. V dropped 0 bases and J dropped 8 bases, with 8 bases sitting between them.

The chain recombines TRBV9 with TRBJ2-3; D perhaps matches TRBD1 (6 bases). The CDR3 loop spans 14 amino acids. The V gene lost 4 bases and the J gene lost 7 bases, with 16 bases spanning the gap. Germline loops: CDR1 SGDLS, CDR2 YYNGEE. The CDR3 loop is CASSPSPGANTQYF. The CDR3 nucleotides read TGTGCCAGCAGCCCTTCCCCAGGGGCAAATACGCAGTATTTT.

V and J are TRBV9 and TRBJ1-5; D is unclear. The length of the CDR3 is 12 residues. Germline-derived CDR1 and CDR2 are SGDLS and YYNGEE. Trimming removed 3 bases at V and 4 bases at J, with 5 bases between. CDR3 DNA: TGTGCCAGCAGCGGCGGAAATCAGCCCCAGCATTTT. Amino acids: CASSGGNQPQHF.

V usage is TRBV2 and J usage is TRBJ1-2; 7 positions match TRBD1. The germline V gene encodes CDR1 SNHLY and CDR2 FYNNEI. With 7 bases clipped from V and 5 bases from J, the junction kept 7 bases outside the gene matches. The CDR3 consists of 13 residues. CDR3 protein: CASIDGTAYGYTF. The CDR3 nucleotides are TGTGCCAGCATTGATGGGACAGCTTATGGCTACACCTTC. The complete variable domain, with remaining parts taken from reference TRBV2 and TRBJ1-2, reads EPEVTQTPSHQVTQMGQEVILRCVPISNHLYFYWYRQILGQKVEFLVSFYNNEISEKSEIFDDQFSVERPDGSNFTLKIRSTKLEDSAMYFCASIDGTAYGYTFGSGTRLTVV.

Here the CDR3 reads CASSPLQGDRDGYTF. CDR3 sequence (DNA): TGTGCCAGCTCACCACTACAGGGAGACCGGGATGGCTACACCTTC. The chain links TRBV18 to TRBJ1-2, with D tentatively TRBD1 (6 bases). The germline V gene has CDR1 KGHSH and CDR2 LQKENI. V was shortened by 1 base and J by 6 bases, with 15 bases between the two germline ends. This CDR3 contains 15 residues.

This chain joins TRBV19 and TRBJ2-7; the match to TRBD2 covers 11 bases. The CDR3 length is 16 residues. CDR1 LNHDA and CDR2 SQIVND come from the germline V gene (reference sequence). V lost 0 bases and J lost 2; bases outside the gene matches: 3. CDR3 sequence (DNA): TGTGCCAGTAGTATAGATCTAGCGGGAGGACCCTACGAGCAGTACTTC. This translates into CASSIDLAGGPYEQYF.

As DNA, the CDR3 is TGTGCCATCAGTGAGGGAGGGGATACCTATGGCTACACCTTC. Translating it yields CAISEGGDTYGYTF. V usage is TRBV10-3 and J usage is TRBJ1-2; tentatively, D is TRBD1 (5 bases). V was trimmed by 2 bases and J by 4 bases, leaving 11 bases between them. CDR3 length equals 14 residues. Germline values: CDR1 ENHRY, CDR2 SYGVKD.

This clone was picked up a small number of times. This sequence joins TRBV11-1 and TRBJ2-1; TRBD1 aligns across 11 bases. Per the germline V gene, CDR1 is SGHAT and CDR2 is FQDESV (reference sequence). V was pared by 5 bases and J by 0 bases, with 6 bases of the junction left unmatched. This CDR3 is built from 17 residues. The CDR3 reads CASSTSGTGGSYNEQFF. In DNA form, the CDR3 reads TGTGCCAGCAGCACCTCCGGGACAGGGGGCTCCTACAATGAGCAGTTCTTC.

The V call is TRBV5-6, the J call TRBJ2-1; D is perhaps TRBD1 (5 bases). From germline, CDR1 is SGHDT and CDR2 YYEEEE. CDR3 length: 15 amino acids. Trimming left V 1 base short and J 10 bases short, with 18 bases between. The CDR3 protein is CASSLRQFGLGEQFF. CDR3 sequence (DNA): TGTGCCAGCAGCTTGAGACAGTTCGGTCTGGGCGAGCAGTTCTTC.

This rearrangement joins TRBV14 to TRBJ1-2; 10 nucleotides agree with TRBD1. The CDR3 runs to 15 residues. With V trimmed by 6 bases and J by 2 bases, 6 bases remained unmatched. The germline V gene has CDR1 SGHDN and CDR2 FVKESK. In nucleotides, the CDR3 is TGTGCCAGCAGACCCCGGACAGGGGGAAACTATGGCTACACCTTC. Translating gives CASRPRTGGNYGYTF.

The chain uses TRBV7-9 and TRBJ2-3; 8 nucleotides match TRBD1. The CDR3 is made up of 14 amino acids. Trimming took 5 bases from V and 4 from J; bases not matched to a gene: 5. Germline CDR1 is SEHNR and CDR2 is FQNEAQ (reference sequence). Here the CDR3 DNA reads TGTGCCAGCAGCATTGGGACAGGATCAGATACGCAGTATTTT. This sequence encodes CASSIGTGSDTQYF. The whole variable domain, remainder taken from reference TRBV7-9 and TRBJ2-3, is DTGVSQNPRHKITKRGQNVTFRCDPISEHNRLYWYRQTLGQGPEFLTYFQNEAQLEKSRLLSDRFSAERPKGSFSTLEIQRTEQGDSAMYLCASSIGTGSDTQYFGPGTRLTVL.

The V call is TRBV28, the J call TRBJ2-3; 8 bases agree with TRBD2. Germline values: CDR1 MDHEN, CDR2 SYDVKM. CDR3 length: 14 residues. The J segment lost 3 bases and the V segment lost 6 bases, leaving 5 bases of the junction unmatched. CDR3 protein: CASRPGTRTDTQYF. CDR3 coding DNA: TGTGCCAGCAGACCCGGGACTAGAACAGATACGCAGTATTTT.

The CDR3: CASSIFRGPYNEQFF. CDR3 DNA: TGTGCCAGTAGTATTTTTAGGGGCCCTTACAATGAGCAGTTCTTC. The chain carries TRBV19 and TRBJ2-1, with D possibly matching TRBD1 (5 bases). The CDR3 covers 15 residues. V was pared by 3 bases and J by 4 bases, with 13 bases between. CDR1 LNHDA and CDR2 SQIVND come from the germline V gene (reference sequence).

CDR3 DNA: TGTGCCAGCGGAGTCGGGACTAGCGGATACACCGGGGAGCTGTTTTTT. Translated: CASGVGTSGYTGELFF. V usage is TRBV7-3 and J usage is TRBJ2-2; 11 nucleotides match TRBD2. The CDR3 totals 16 residues. The V gene's germline CDR1 is SGHTA and CDR2 FQGTGA. J was trimmed by 3 bases and V by 8 bases; bases with no gene match: 8.